A selection of T cell receptor beta chains follows, all from one sample in a study of blood T cell repertoires in COVID-19. Sequenced by immunoSEQ multiplex PCR; TCRdb stores in-frame clones only, minus some. Of fewer than 450,000 clones listed, less than 95% are singletons. Sequencing input: PBMCs or T cells enriched from blood (not recorded which). The source of these receptors is a man aged 18 to 29 who had recovered from COVID-19. Each CDR3 is given with its conserved first and last residue. The D gene is left open where the match is weak. For some rows the clone size is stated as once, few or many, or as a class when expanded; others skip it.

d_call: -
v_call: TRBV5-1
clone_size: -
j_call: TRBJ1-1
cdr3_length: 16
cdr3_aa: CASSLGVAQAPPEAFF
cdr3_nt: TGCGCCAGCAGCTTGGGAGTGGCGCAGGCCCCTCCTGAAGCTTTCTTT

d_call: -
v_call: TRBV4-1
clone_size: -
j_call: TRBJ1-2
cdr3_length: 14
cdr3_aa: CASSQDRVNYGYTF
cdr3_nt: TGCGCCAGCAGCCAAGATCGGGTAAACTATGGCTACACCTTC

d_call: -
v_call: TRBV18
clone_size: -
j_call: TRBJ2-3
cdr3_length: 13
cdr3_aa: CASSPLETDTQYF
cdr3_nt: TGTGCCAGCTCACCATTGGAGACAGATACGCAGTATTTT

d_call: TRBD2
v_call: TRBV9
clone_size: -
j_call: TRBJ2-1
cdr3_length: 16
cdr3_aa: CASSVAGTSGTNEQFF
cdr3_nt: TGTGCCAGCAGCGTAGCGGGGACTAGCGGAACCAATGAGCAGTTCTTC

d_call: -
v_call: TRBV6-5
clone_size: -
j_call: TRBJ1-3
cdr3_length: 15
cdr3_aa: CASSYGPLNGNTIYF
cdr3_nt: TGTGCCAGCAGTTACGGCCCGCTCAATGGAAACACCATATATTTT

d_call: -
v_call: TRBV5-6
clone_size: -
j_call: TRBJ1-1
cdr3_length: 16
cdr3_aa: CASSLYPLPGDTEAFF
cdr3_nt: TGTGCCAGCAGCTTGTATCCACTACCGGGGGACACTGAAGCTTTCTTT

d_call: TRBD2
v_call: TRBV27
clone_size: -
j_call: TRBJ2-5
cdr3_length: 14
cdr3_aa: CASSRGGLGETQYF
cdr3_nt: TGTGCCAGCAGCCGGGGGGGGTTGGGAGAGACCCAGTACTTC

d_call: TRBD1
v_call: TRBV7-3
clone_size: -
j_call: TRBJ1-5
cdr3_length: 17
cdr3_aa: CASSFSSGGSSNQPQHF
cdr3_nt: TGTGCCAGCAGCTTTTCGTCAGGGGGAAGTAGCAATCAGCCCCAGCATTTT

d_call: TRBD2
v_call: TRBV29-1
clone_size: -
j_call: TRBJ2-5
cdr3_length: 15
cdr3_aa: CSAYGTSGGGETQYF
cdr3_nt: TGCAGCGCCTATGGGACTAGCGGGGGAGGAGAGACCCAGTACTTC

d_call: TRBD1
v_call: TRBV24-1
clone_size: -
j_call: TRBJ1-2
cdr3_length: 14
cdr3_aa: CATSDGTAPDGYTF
cdr3_nt: TGTGCCACCAGTGACGGGACAGCACCCGATGGCTACACCTTC

d_call: -
v_call: TRBV19
clone_size: -
j_call: TRBJ1-3
cdr3_length: 13
cdr3_aa: CASSPNRGNTIYF
cdr3_nt: TGTGCCAGTAGTCCCAACAGGGGAAACACCATATATTTT

d_call: TRBD1
v_call: TRBV20-1
clone_size: -
j_call: TRBJ1-1
cdr3_length: 14
cdr3_aa: CSASSTSTGFEAFF
cdr3_nt: TGCAGTGCTAGTTCGACCTCGACAGGGTTTGAAGCTTTCTTT

d_call: TRBD2
v_call: TRBV7-9
clone_size: -
j_call: TRBJ2-1
cdr3_length: 16
cdr3_aa: CASSSRLASGDNEQFF
cdr3_nt: TGTGCCAGCAGCTCCCGACTAGCGTCAGGAGACAATGAGCAGTTCTTC

d_call: TRBD2
v_call: TRBV10-2
clone_size: -
j_call: TRBJ2-5
cdr3_length: 17
cdr3_aa: CASSGPGTSGRAKTQYF
cdr3_nt: TGCGCCAGCAGTGGGCCCGGGACTAGCGGGAGAGCCAAGACCCAGTACTTC

d_call: TRBD1
v_call: TRBV5-1
clone_size: once
j_call: TRBJ2-7
cdr3_length: 14
cdr3_aa: CASSWTGSGYEQYF
cdr3_nt: TGCGCCAGCAGCTGGACAGGGAGTGGCTACGAGCAGTACTTC

d_call: -
v_call: TRBV7-9
clone_size: -
j_call: TRBJ1-2
cdr3_length: 15
cdr3_aa: CASSPKRGRGDGYTF
cdr3_nt: TGTGCCAGCAGCCCGAAACGCGGCAGGGGCGATGGCTACACCTTC

d_call: -
v_call: TRBV13
clone_size: -
j_call: TRBJ1-5
cdr3_length: 12
cdr3_aa: CASSFQNQPQHF
cdr3_nt: TGTGCCAGCAGCTTTCAGAATCAGCCCCAGCATTTT

d_call: -
v_call: TRBV27
clone_size: -
j_call: TRBJ1-5
cdr3_length: 17
cdr3_aa: CASSPSFLRVRHQPQHF
cdr3_nt: TGTGCCAGCAGCCCCTCCTTTCTCCGGGTTCGGCATCAGCCCCAGCATTTT

d_call: TRBD1
v_call: TRBV5-1
clone_size: -
j_call: TRBJ1-2
cdr3_length: 13
cdr3_aa: CASSAAGGYGYTF
cdr3_nt: TGCGCCAGCAGCGCGGCAGGGGGCTATGGCTACACCTTC

d_call: TRBD1
v_call: TRBV28
clone_size: -
j_call: TRBJ1-5
cdr3_length: 14
cdr3_aa: CASSLTGDDQPQHF
cdr3_nt: TGTGCCAGCAGTTTAACAGGGGATGATCAGCCCCAGCATTTT

d_call: -
v_call: TRBV5-1
clone_size: once
j_call: TRBJ1-2
cdr3_length: 14
cdr3_aa: CASSPTAGPGGYTF
cdr3_nt: TGCGCCAGCAGCCCGACAGCGGGCCCGGGTGGCTACACCTTC

d_call: TRBD1
v_call: TRBV9
clone_size: once
j_call: TRBJ2-3
cdr3_length: 16
cdr3_aa: CASSPQRGQGADTQYF
cdr3_nt: TGTGCCAGCAGCCCGCAGCGGGGACAGGGGGCAGATACGCAGTATTTT

d_call: TRBD1
v_call: TRBV3-1/TRBV3-2
clone_size: -
j_call: TRBJ2-5
cdr3_length: 17
cdr3_aa: CASSYHPGTGRSETQYF
cdr3_nt: TGTGCCAGCAGCTATCATCCCGGGACAGGGAGGTCAGAGACCCAGTACTTC

d_call: TRBD1
v_call: TRBV7-3
clone_size: -
j_call: TRBJ2-1
cdr3_length: 14
cdr3_aa: CASSPTGGSDEQFF
cdr3_nt: TGTGCCAGCAGCCCTACAGGGGGCTCGGATGAGCAGTTCTTC

d_call: TRBD2
v_call: TRBV2
clone_size: -
j_call: TRBJ2-2
cdr3_length: 15
cdr3_aa: CASSQAGGRTGELFF
cdr3_nt: TGTGCCAGCAGTCAAGCGGGAGGGCGAACCGGGGAGCTGTTTTTT

d_call: -
v_call: TRBV5-8
clone_size: -
j_call: TRBJ1-1
cdr3_length: 13
cdr3_aa: CASRASGGSEAFF
cdr3_nt: TGTGCCAGCAGAGCTTCGGGGGGTTCTGAAGCTTTCTTT

d_call: -
v_call: TRBV27
clone_size: -
j_call: TRBJ1-1
cdr3_length: 14
cdr3_aa: CASSSPPAGGEAFF
cdr3_nt: TGTGCCAGCAGTTCTCCGCCGGCCGGGGGTGAAGCTTTCTTT

d_call: -
v_call: TRBV12-2
clone_size: -
j_call: TRBJ1-2
cdr3_length: 14
cdr3_aa: CASRQPDRGEGYTF
cdr3_nt: TGTGCAAGTCGTCAACCTGACAGGGGAGAAGGCTACACCTTC

d_call: -
v_call: TRBV29-1
clone_size: -
j_call: TRBJ2-5
cdr3_length: 13
cdr3_aa: CSVSRTIQETQYF
cdr3_nt: TGCAGCGTCTCACGGACTATACAAGAGACCCAGTACTTC

d_call: TRBD1
v_call: TRBV10-3
clone_size: -
j_call: TRBJ1-3
cdr3_length: 15
cdr3_aa: CAIRAGTANGNTIYF
cdr3_nt: TGTGCCATCAGGGCTGGGACAGCGAACGGAAACACCATATATTTT

d_call: -
v_call: TRBV4-1
clone_size: -
j_call: TRBJ1-2
cdr3_length: 13
cdr3_aa: CASRKQGGYGYTF
cdr3_nt: TGCGCCAGCAGAAAACAGGGTGGGTATGGCTACACCTTC

d_call: TRBD1
v_call: TRBV2
clone_size: -
j_call: TRBJ1-6
cdr3_length: 16
cdr3_aa: CASSLTSRDRASPLHF
cdr3_nt: TGTGCCAGCAGCCTTACATCCCGGGACAGGGCCTCACCCCTCCACTTT

d_call: TRBD2
v_call: TRBV5-1
clone_size: -
j_call: TRBJ2-7
cdr3_length: 12
cdr3_aa: CASSGTSYEQYF
cdr3_nt: TGCGCCAGCAGCGGGACTAGCTACGAGCAGTACTTC

d_call: -
v_call: TRBV11-3
clone_size: -
j_call: TRBJ1-6
cdr3_length: 14
cdr3_aa: CASSFQGSQSPLHF
cdr3_nt: TGTGCCAGCAGCTTTCAGGGGAGCCAGTCACCCCTCCACTTT

d_call: -
v_call: TRBV27
clone_size: -
j_call: TRBJ1-1
cdr3_length: 14
cdr3_aa: CASSLFPGNTEAFF
cdr3_nt: TGTGCCAGCAGTTTATTCCCGGGGAACACTGAAGCTTTCTTT

d_call: -
v_call: TRBV14
clone_size: -
j_call: TRBJ2-1
cdr3_length: 11
cdr3_aa: CASSQRNEQFF
cdr3_nt: TGTGCCAGCAGCCAGAGGAATGAGCAGTTCTTC

d_call: -
v_call: TRBV5-1
clone_size: -
j_call: TRBJ1-5
cdr3_length: 13
cdr3_aa: CASRRDSNQPQHF
cdr3_nt: TGCGCCAGCCGCAGGGATAGCAATCAGCCCCAGCATTTT

d_call: -
v_call: TRBV5-4
clone_size: -
j_call: TRBJ1-3
cdr3_length: 15
cdr3_aa: CASSFGERSGNTIYF
cdr3_nt: TGTGCCAGCAGCTTCGGGGAGAGGTCTGGAAACACCATATATTTT

d_call: TRBD1
v_call: TRBV5-1
clone_size: -
j_call: TRBJ2-3
cdr3_length: 15
cdr3_aa: CASSLEQGTTDTQYF
cdr3_nt: TGCGCCAGCAGCTTGGAACAGGGGACCACAGATACGCAGTATTTT

d_call: TRBD2
v_call: TRBV5-1
clone_size: -
j_call: TRBJ2-7
cdr3_length: 15
cdr3_aa: CASSLGAAGTYEQYF
cdr3_nt: TGCGCCAGCAGCTTGGGAGCAGCGGGAACCTACGAGCAGTACTTC

d_call: -
v_call: TRBV7-2
clone_size: -
j_call: TRBJ1-1
cdr3_length: 14
cdr3_aa: CASSQGHANTEAFF
cdr3_nt: TGTGCCAGCAGCCAGGGACACGCGAACACTGAAGCTTTCTTT

d_call: TRBD2
v_call: TRBV24-1
clone_size: -
j_call: TRBJ2-3
cdr3_length: 16
cdr3_aa: CATSEPGGVGADTQYF
cdr3_nt: TGTGCCACCAGTGAGCCGGGAGGGGTAGGGGCAGATACGCAGTATTTT

d_call: -
v_call: TRBV5-8
clone_size: -
j_call: TRBJ2-1
cdr3_length: 15
cdr3_aa: CASSPFGGKVDEQFF
cdr3_nt: TGTGCCAGCAGCCCTTTCGGGGGAAAGGTAGATGAGCAGTTCTTC

d_call: -
v_call: TRBV3-1/TRBV3-2
clone_size: -
j_call: TRBJ2-7
cdr3_length: 15
cdr3_aa: CASSRSAGETYEQYF
cdr3_nt: TGTGCCAGCAGCCGGAGTGCAGGGGAGACCTACGAGCAGTACTTC

d_call: -
v_call: TRBV28
clone_size: -
j_call: TRBJ1-2
cdr3_length: 13
cdr3_aa: CASTVPRGYGYTF
cdr3_nt: TGTGCCAGCACCGTCCCCAGGGGCTATGGCTACACCTTC

d_call: TRBD1
v_call: TRBV13
clone_size: few
j_call: TRBJ1-2
cdr3_length: 14
cdr3_aa: CASSLYRGLYGYTF
cdr3_nt: TGTGCCAGCAGCCTGTACAGGGGGCTCTATGGCTACACCTTC

d_call: -
v_call: TRBV3-1/TRBV3-2
clone_size: -
j_call: TRBJ1-1
cdr3_length: 13
cdr3_aa: CASSQVRVAEAFF
cdr3_nt: TGTGCCAGCAGCCAAGTCAGGGTCGCTGAAGCTTTCTTT

d_call: -
v_call: TRBV7-3
clone_size: -
j_call: TRBJ2-3
cdr3_length: 16
cdr3_aa: CASSLTPSGSTDTQYF
cdr3_nt: TGTGCCAGCAGCTTAACCCCCAGCGGGAGCACAGATACGCAGTATTTT

d_call: -
v_call: TRBV6-1
clone_size: -
j_call: TRBJ1-2
cdr3_length: 15
cdr3_aa: CASSDYRAYSYGYTF
cdr3_nt: TGTGCCAGCAGTGATTACAGGGCCTATTCCTATGGCTACACCTTC

d_call: -
v_call: TRBV10-1
clone_size: -
j_call: TRBJ2-2
cdr3_length: 14
cdr3_aa: CASSSGSNTGELFF
cdr3_nt: TGCGCCAGCAGTAGCGGTTCGAACACCGGGGAGCTGTTTTTT

d_call: TRBD2
v_call: TRBV6-5
clone_size: -
j_call: TRBJ2-1
cdr3_length: 15
cdr3_aa: CASSPLGGSGNEQFF
cdr3_nt: TGTGCCAGCAGCCCCCTAGGCGGGAGTGGTAATGAGCAGTTCTTC

d_call: TRBD1
v_call: TRBV25-1
clone_size: -
j_call: TRBJ1-2
cdr3_length: 16
cdr3_aa: CASSEIQPTGRYGYTF
cdr3_nt: TGTGCCAGCAGTGAAATTCAGCCGACAGGGCGCTATGGCTACACCTTC

d_call: -
v_call: TRBV19
clone_size: once
j_call: TRBJ1-5
cdr3_length: 15
cdr3_aa: CASSIGQIGNQPQHF
cdr3_nt: TGTGCCAGTAGTATTGGACAGATAGGCAATCAGCCCCAGCATTTT

d_call: -
v_call: TRBV10-1
clone_size: -
j_call: TRBJ1-5
cdr3_length: 12
cdr3_aa: CASSDADQPQHF
cdr3_nt: TGCGCCAGCAGTGATGCAGATCAGCCCCAGCATTTT